This record concerns one TCR beta chain sequence. Its antigen is still unknown. The CDR3 totals 16 residues. Germline V CDR1 and CDR2: LNHDA, SQIVND (reference sequence). V lost 3 bases, J lost 0 bases, and 12 bases lay in between. This sample was taken from a study of T cells in tuberculosis. Whole-study context: The T cells targeted glucose monomycolate, a mycobacterial lipid, via CD1B. A South African cohort included IGRA-negative adolescents, latently infected IGRA-positive adolescents and adults with active tuberculosis. Study-level points and caveats: A GMM-specific repertoire classifier reached approximately 84% accuracy, AUROC 0.90.

Assay: immunoSEQ multiplex PCR; the TCRdb copy retains only in-frame clones and omits some. The sample shows 20,000 to 25,000 clones, 80% to 90% of them seen only once. This TCR came from a donor aged 10-29 years with latent tuberculosis or without tuberculosis infection. The V call is TRBV19, the J call TRBJ2-1; possibly TRBD1 for D (5 bases). Material: PBMCs. CDR3 nucleotide sequence: TGTGCCAGTAGTATTTGGGGCGGAAGCTCCTACAATGAGCAGTTCTTC. Translated: CASSIWGGSSYNEQFF. Full variable domain (rest looked up from reference TRBV19 and TRBJ2-1): DGGITQSPKYLFRKEGQNVTLSCEQNLNHDAMYWYRQDPGQGLRLIYYSQIVNDFQKGDIAEGYSVSREKKESFPLTVTSAQKNPTAFYLCASSIWGGSSYNEQFFGPGTRLTVL.